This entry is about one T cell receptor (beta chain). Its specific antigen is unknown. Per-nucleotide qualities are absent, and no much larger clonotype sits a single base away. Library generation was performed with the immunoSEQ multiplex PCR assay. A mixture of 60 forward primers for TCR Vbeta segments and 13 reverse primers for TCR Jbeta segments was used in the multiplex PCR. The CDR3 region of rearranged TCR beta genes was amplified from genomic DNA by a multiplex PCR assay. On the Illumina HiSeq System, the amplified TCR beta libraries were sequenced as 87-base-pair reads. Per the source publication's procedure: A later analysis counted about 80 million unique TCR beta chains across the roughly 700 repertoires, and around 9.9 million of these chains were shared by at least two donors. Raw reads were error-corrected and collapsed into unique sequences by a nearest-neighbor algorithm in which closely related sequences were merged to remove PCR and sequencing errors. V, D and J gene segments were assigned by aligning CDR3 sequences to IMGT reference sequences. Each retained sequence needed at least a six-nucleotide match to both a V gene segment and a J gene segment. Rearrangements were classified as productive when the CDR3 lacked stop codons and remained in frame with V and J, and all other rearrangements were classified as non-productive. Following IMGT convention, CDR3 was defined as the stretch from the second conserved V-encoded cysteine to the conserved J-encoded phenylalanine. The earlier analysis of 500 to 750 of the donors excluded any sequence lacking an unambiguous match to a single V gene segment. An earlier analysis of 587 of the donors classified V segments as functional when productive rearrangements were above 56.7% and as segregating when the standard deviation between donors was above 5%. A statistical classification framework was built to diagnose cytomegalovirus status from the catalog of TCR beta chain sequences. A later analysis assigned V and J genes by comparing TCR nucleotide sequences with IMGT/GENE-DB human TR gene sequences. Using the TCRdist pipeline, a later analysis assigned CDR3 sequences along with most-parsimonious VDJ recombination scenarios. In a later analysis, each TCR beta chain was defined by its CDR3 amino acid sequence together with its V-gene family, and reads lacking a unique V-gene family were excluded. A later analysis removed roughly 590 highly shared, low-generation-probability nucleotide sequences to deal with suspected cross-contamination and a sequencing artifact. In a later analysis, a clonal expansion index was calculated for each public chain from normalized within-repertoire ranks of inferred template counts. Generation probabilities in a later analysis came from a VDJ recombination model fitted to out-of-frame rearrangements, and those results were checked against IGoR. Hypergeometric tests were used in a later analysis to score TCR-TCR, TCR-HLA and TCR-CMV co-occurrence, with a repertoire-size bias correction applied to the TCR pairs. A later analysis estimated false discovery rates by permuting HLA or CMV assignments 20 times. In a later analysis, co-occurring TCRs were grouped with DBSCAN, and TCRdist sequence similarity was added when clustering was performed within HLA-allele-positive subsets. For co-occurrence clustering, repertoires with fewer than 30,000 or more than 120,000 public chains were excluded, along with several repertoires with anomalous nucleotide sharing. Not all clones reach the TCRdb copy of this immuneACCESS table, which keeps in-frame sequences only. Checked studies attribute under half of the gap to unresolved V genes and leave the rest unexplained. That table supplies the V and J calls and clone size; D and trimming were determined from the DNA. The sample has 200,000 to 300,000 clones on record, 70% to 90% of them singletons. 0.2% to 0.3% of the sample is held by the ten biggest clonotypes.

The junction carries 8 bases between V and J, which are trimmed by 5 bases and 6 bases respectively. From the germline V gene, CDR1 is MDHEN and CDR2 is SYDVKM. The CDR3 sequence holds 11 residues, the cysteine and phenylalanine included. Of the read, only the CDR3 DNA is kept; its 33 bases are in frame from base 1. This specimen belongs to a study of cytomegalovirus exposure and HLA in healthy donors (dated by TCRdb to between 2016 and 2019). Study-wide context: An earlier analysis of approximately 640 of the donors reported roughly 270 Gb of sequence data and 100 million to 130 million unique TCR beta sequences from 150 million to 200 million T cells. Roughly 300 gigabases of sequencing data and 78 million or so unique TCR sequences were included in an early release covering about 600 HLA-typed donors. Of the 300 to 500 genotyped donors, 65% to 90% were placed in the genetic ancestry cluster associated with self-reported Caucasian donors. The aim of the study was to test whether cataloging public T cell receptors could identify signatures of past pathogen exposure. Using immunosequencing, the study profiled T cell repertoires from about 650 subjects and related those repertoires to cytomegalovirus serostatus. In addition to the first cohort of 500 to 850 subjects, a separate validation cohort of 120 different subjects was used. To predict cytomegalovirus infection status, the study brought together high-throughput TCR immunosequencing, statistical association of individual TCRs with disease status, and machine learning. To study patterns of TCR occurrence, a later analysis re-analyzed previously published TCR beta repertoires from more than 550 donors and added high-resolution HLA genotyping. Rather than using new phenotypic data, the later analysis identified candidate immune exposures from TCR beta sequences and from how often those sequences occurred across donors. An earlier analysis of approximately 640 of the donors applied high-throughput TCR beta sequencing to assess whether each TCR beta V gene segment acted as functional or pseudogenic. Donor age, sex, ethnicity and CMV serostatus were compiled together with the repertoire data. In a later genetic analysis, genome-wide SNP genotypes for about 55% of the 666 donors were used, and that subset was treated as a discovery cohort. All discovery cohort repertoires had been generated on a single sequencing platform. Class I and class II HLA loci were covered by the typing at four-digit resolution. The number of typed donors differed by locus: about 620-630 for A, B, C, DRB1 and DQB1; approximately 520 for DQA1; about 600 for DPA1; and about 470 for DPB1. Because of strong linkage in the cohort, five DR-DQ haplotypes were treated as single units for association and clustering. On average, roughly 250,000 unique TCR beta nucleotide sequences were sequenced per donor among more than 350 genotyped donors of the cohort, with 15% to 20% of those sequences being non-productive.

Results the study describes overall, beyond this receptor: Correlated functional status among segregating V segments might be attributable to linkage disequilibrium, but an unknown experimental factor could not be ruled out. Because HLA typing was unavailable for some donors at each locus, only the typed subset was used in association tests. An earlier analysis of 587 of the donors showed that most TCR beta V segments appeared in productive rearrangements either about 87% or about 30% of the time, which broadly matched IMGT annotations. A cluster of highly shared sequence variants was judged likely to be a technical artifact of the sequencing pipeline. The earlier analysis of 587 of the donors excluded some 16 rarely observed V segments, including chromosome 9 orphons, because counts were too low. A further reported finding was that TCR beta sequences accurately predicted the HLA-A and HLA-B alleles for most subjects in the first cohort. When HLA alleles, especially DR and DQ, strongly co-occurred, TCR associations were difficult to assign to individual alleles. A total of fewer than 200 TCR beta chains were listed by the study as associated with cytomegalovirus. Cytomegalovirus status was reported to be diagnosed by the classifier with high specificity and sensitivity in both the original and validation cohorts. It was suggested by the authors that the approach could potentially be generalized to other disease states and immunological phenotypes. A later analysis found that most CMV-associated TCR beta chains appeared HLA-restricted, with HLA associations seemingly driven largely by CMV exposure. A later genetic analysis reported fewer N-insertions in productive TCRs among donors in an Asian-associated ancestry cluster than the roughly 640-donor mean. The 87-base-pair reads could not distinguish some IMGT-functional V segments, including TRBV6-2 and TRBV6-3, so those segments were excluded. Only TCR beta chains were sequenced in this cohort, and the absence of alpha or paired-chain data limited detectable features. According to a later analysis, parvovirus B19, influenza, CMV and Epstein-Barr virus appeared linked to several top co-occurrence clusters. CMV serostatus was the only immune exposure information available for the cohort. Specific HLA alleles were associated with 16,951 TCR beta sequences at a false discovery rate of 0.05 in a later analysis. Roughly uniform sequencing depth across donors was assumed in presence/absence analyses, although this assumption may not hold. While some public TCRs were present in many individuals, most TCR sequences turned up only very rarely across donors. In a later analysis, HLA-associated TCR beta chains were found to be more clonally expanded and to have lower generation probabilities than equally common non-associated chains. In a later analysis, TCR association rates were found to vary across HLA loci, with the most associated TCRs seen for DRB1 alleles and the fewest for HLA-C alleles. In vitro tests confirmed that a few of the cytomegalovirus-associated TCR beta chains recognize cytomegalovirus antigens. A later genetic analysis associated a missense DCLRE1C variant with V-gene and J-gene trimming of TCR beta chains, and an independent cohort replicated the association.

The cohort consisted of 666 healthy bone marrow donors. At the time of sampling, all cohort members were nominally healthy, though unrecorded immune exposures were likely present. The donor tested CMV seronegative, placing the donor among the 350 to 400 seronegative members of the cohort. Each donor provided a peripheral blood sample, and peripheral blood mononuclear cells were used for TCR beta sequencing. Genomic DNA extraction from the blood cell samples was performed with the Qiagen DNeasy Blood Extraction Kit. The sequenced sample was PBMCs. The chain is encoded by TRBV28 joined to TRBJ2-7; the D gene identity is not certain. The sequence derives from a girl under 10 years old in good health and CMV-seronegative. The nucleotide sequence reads TGTGCCAGCAGTCCGAGAGGCGAGCAGTACTTC. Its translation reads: CASSPRGEQYF.